The source of this T cell receptor beta chain is a study of blood T cell repertoires in COVID-19. At the level of the study: Sample material is recorded as cDNA or gDNA derived from T cells, B-cell-depleted T cells, or PBMCs.

Profiling relied on immunoSEQ multiplex PCR, and the TCRdb table lists in-frame clones only, not all of them. The repertoire holds some 180,000 clones, with around 83% as singletons. Enrollees, about 18 to 95 years old, lived in 24 US areas. Participants had their cohort set by participant-reported clinical history. The CDR3 extends over 19 amino acids. With 5 bases clipped from V and 1 base from J, the junction kept 14 bases outside the gene matches. Germline CDR1 reads SGHVS; CDR2 reads FQNEAQ. The specimen sequenced was PBMCs or T cells enriched from blood (not recorded which). This sequence joins TRBV7-8 and TRBJ1-5; TRBD1 matches at 10 bases. The receptor comes from a woman aged 25-40 years who had been exposed to COVID-19. The CDR3 region has the DNA TGTGCCAGCAGCAAACGTCGTCCCGGGACAGGGGACAGCAATCAGCCCCAGCATTTT. It yields the protein CASSKRRPGTGDSNQPQHF.